This T cell receptor (beta chain) derives from a study of preoperative IRX-2 immunotherapy in early breast cancer. The CDR3 extends over 14 amino acids. Trimming cost V 7 bases and J 8 bases; bases outside gene matches: 8. In germline, CDR1 is MNHEY, CDR2 SMNVEV (reference sequence). Treatment described: preoperative locoregional IRX-2 cytokine immunotherapy. TCRdb's copy holds only in-frame clones and misses some; the assay was immunoSEQ multiplex PCR. The table has about 43,000 clones, approximately 94% seen once. This chain joins TRBV27 and TRBJ1-6; 7 bases align to TRBD1. The sequences come from tumor tissue, collected after IRX-2 immunotherapy. The clonotype originates from a human donor with breast cancer. The DNA of the CDR3 is TGTGCCAGCAATAGACAGGGAAATGATTCACCCCTCCACTTT. Translating gives CASNRQGNDSPLHF.